Presented here are 19 T cell receptor beta chains from one specimen sequenced in a study of post-analysis software for immune sequencing data. The study, taken as a whole, reports: TRBV5-6, TRBV5-1 and TRBV20-1 were among a few TRBV segments more frequent in patients than controls.

The antigens for these receptors are not known. The TCR beta cDNA libraries carried unique molecular identifiers. TCRdb reprocessed the PCR reads via MiXCR and lists one record per CDR3 protein. The sample holds about 460,000 distinct CDR3 sequences, less than 45% seen once. Input material: blood. The receptors stem from a girl aged 5-17 years with multiple sclerosis.

This rearrangement joins TRBV20-1 to TRBJ1-2, with 8 bases matching TRBD1. The CDR3 totals 16 residues. The V segment lost 2 bases and the J segment 0 bases; nucleotides outside the gene matches: 8. Per germline, CDR1 DFQATT and CDR2 SNEGSKA (reference sequence). The CDR3 region has the DNA TGCAGTGCTAGATCGGACAGGGACGTTTCTAACTATGGCTACACCTTC. Translating it yields CSARSDRDVSNYGYTF.

This sequence joins TRBV10-3 and TRBJ1-1; D perhaps matches TRBD1 (5 bases). CDR1 is ENHRY and CDR2 is SYGVKD in the germline V gene. The germline V and J ends were trimmed by 2 bases and 4 bases, with 8 bases remaining between them. This CDR3 is 13 amino acids long. CDR3 region: CAISEGRGTEAFF. CDR3 DNA: TGTGCCATCAGTGAGGGGAGGGGCACTGAAGCTTTCTTT.

V is TRBV7-9 and J is TRBJ2-5; 7 nucleotides align to TRBD2. TRBJ2-7 matches the DNA end more closely, so the J call is doubtful. The CDR3 contains 15 residues. Germline V gives CDR1 SEHNR, CDR2 FQNEAQ (reference sequence). CDR3 sequence: CASSPRSGLPYEQYF. The CDR3 nucleotides are TGTGCCAGCAGCCCCCGATCGGGACTACCATACGAGCAGTACTTC.

V gene TRBV6-1 combines with J gene TRBJ2-3; a weak D match, TRBD2 (6 bases). Germline lookup yields CDR1 MNHNS and CDR2 SASEGT. The CDR3 runs to 18 residues. The V end was cut by 5 bases, the J end by 0 bases, with 21 bases between. CDR3 sequence: CASSRGMGQRASTDTQYF. DNA for the CDR3: TGTGCCAGCAGTCGGGGAATGGGGCAGCGGGCTAGCACAGATACGCAGTATTTT.

In DNA form, the CDR3 reads TGTGCCAGCAGTTTAAGTGAATATCAGCCCCAGCATTTT. Its protein is CASSLSEYQPQHF. This chain uses TRBV27 with TRBJ1-5; D call uncertain. The length of the CDR3 is 13 residues. Germline V gene data show CDR1 as MNHEY and CDR2 as SMNVEV (reference sequence). With 2 bases removed from V and 5 bases from J, the gap between germline ends came to 7 bases.

V and J are TRBV20-1 and TRBJ2-5; TRBD2 matches at 7 bases. Trimming took 3 bases from V and 0 from J; bases not matched to a gene: 10. The germline CDR1 and CDR2 sequences are DFQATT and SNEGSKA (reference sequence). The CDR3 covers 16 residues. The CDR3 region has the DNA TGCAGTGCTAGTCTCCCCCGACTAGCAGACCAAGAGACCCAGTACTTC. Protein sequence: CSASLPRLADQETQYF.

V and J are TRBV5-1 and TRBJ2-5; 14 bases match TRBD2. Germline V lookup: CDR1 SGHRS, CDR2 YFSETQ. V lost 5 bases, J lost 5 bases, and 5 bases stayed unmatched. The CDR3 is made up of 15 amino acids. In DNA, the CDR3 is TGCGCCAGCAGACCGGGACTAGCGGGAGAGGAGACCCAGTACTTC. It codes for CASRPGLAGEETQYF.

This clonotype has a handful of counts. The chain has TRBV5-5 and TRBJ1-4; tentative D call: TRBD1 (5 bases). V lost 4 bases to trimming and J lost 2 bases, with 15 bases between them. Looked up from germline, CDR1 is SGHKS and CDR2 is YYEKEE (reference sequence). The CDR3 consists of 16 residues. CDR3 region: CASSPGHGATNEKLFF. CDR3 DNA: TGTGCCAGCAGCCCCGGACATGGAGCGACTAATGAAAAACTGTTTTTT.

The table lists this clonotype with a few counts. The rearrangement links TRBV7-8 to TRBJ1-5; TRBD1 might be the D (5 bases). Germline V gene data show CDR1 as SGHVS and CDR2 as FQNEAQ. This CDR3 is 15 amino acids long. V shed 0 bases and J shed 7 bases, with 13 bases lying between them. As DNA, the CDR3 is TGTGCCAGCAGCTTAGCAGTGGGACCGGAGCAGCCCCAGCATTTT. Residues: CASSLAVGPEQPQHF.

This clonotype appeared a single time. This sequence joins TRBV4-3 and TRBJ2-2; the D gene could be TRBD1 or TRBD2 (5 bases each). This CDR3 is built from 15 residues. V lost 4 bases and J lost 3, with 12 bases in between. Looked up from germline, CDR1 is LGHNA and CDR2 is YSLEER. DNA of the CDR3: TGCGCCAGCAGCCCCCGGGACCGATACACCGGGGAGCTGTTTTTT. Its protein is CASSPRDRYTGELFF.

The V call is TRBV7-3, the J call TRBJ1-1; D not resolved. V shed 2 bases and J shed 0 bases, with 13 bases lying between them. Per the germline V gene, CDR1 is SGHTA and CDR2 is FQGTGA. The CDR3 extends over 16 amino acids. For the CDR3, the DNA is TGTGCCAGCAGCTTAGGTGGGCAGGCCATGAACACTGAAGCTTTCTTT. It yields the protein CASSLGGQAMNTEAFF.

The CDR3 sequence: CASTLLGGEANTEAFF. DNA for the CDR3: TGTGCCAGCACCCTCCTCGGGGGGGAGGCGAACACTGAAGCTTTCTTT. The J gene is TRBJ1-1, the V gene TRBV6-2 or TRBV6-3; tentatively, D is TRBD1 (5 bases). V was cut by 7 bases and J by 1 base, with 19 bases left in between. This CDR3 region has 16 residues. Germline CDR1 is MNHEY and CDR2 is SVGEGT.

CDR3 sequence reads: CSARRGPDLYNSPLHF. In DNA, the CDR3 is TGCAGTGCACGAAGGGGCCCTGATCTGTATAATTCACCCCTCCACTTT. V and J are TRBV20-1 and TRBJ1-6; D may be TRBD1 (5 bases). Germline V gives CDR1 DFQATT, CDR2 SNEGSKA (reference sequence). The CDR3 totals 16 residues. V shed 6 bases and J shed 4 bases, with 19 bases lying between them.

V usage is TRBV29-1 and J usage is TRBJ2-7, with D possibly TRBD1 on 6 matching bases. This CDR3 is built from 14 residues. Germline assignment: CDR1 SQVTM and CDR2 ANQGSEA. The V end was cut by 2 bases, the J end by 1 base, with 12 bases between. The CDR3 spells CSVERPGQSYEQYF. CDR3 nucleotide sequence: TGCAGCGTTGAAAGGCCTGGACAGTCCTACGAGCAGTACTTC.

The J gene is TRBJ2-1, the V gene TRBV10-3; D uncertain. Germline V lookup: CDR1 ENHRY, CDR2 SYGVKD. This CDR3 is built from 11 residues. Deletions cut 9 bases from V and 4 bases from J, with 7 bases between. CDR3 protein: CAIADYNEQFF. In DNA, the CDR3 is TGTGCCATTGCGGATTACAATGAGCAGTTCTTC.

V is TRBV12-3 or TRBV12-4 and J is TRBJ2-1; D uncertain. Deletions cut 7 bases from V and 3 bases from J, with 7 bases between. There are 12 residues in the CDR3. CDR3 region: CASIGLYNEQFF. The CDR3 DNA sequence: TGTGCCAGCATCGGTCTCTACAATGAGCAGTTCTTC.

The chain uses TRBV13 and TRBJ2-6; D may be TRBD1 (6 bases). Germline CDR1 and CDR2: PRHDT and FYEKMQ (reference sequence). This CDR3 comprises 16 residues. Trimming shortened V by 5 bases and J by 0 bases, and 11 bases separated the two germline ends. CDR3: CASSEGQISGANVLTF. CDR3 nucleotides: TGTGCCAGCAGCGAAGGACAGATCTCTGGGGCCAACGTCCTGACTTTC.

This clonotype was counted between two and nine times. The chain has TRBV30 and TRBJ2-1; weak D call: TRBD2 (5 bases). In germline, CDR1 is GTSNPN, CDR2 SVGIG (reference sequence). The CDR3 totals 13 residues. V lost 4 bases to trimming and J lost 4 bases, with 11 bases between them. This chain's CDR3 is CAWTSLAYNEQFF. CDR3 coding DNA: TGTGCCTGGACCTCCCTAGCTTACAATGAGCAGTTCTTC.

The chain links TRBV7-2 to TRBJ2-1, with 10 bases fitting TRBD2. The CDR3 is 16 amino acids. The germline CDR1 and CDR2 sequences are SGHTA and FQGNSA. V lost 6 bases and J lost 6; bases outside the gene matches: 11. The CDR3 DNA reads TGTGCCAGCAGGCCCTCGCTAGCGGGGGTTCGCAATGAGCAGTTCTTC. As protein: CASRPSLAGVRNEQFF.